Each of the 15 T cell receptor beta chains below was sequenced from the same sample in a study of CD4 T cells in relation to SARS-CoV-2 and coronaviruses. Assay: immunoSEQ multiplex PCR; the TCRdb copy retains only in-frame clones and omits some. Of tens of thousands of clones listed, 84% are singletons. These receptors' targets are unknown. Sequenced material: naive CD4+ T cells from PBMCs, cultured in vitro. Subset here: naive CD4+ T cells isolated by negative enrichment. These receptors were obtained from an adult with COVID-19.

This clone was seen once. The CDR3: CASSTRDEQFF. Written as DNA, the CDR3 is TGTGCCAGCAGCACTAGGGATGAGCAGTTCTTC. The chain couples TRBV2 to TRBJ2-1; weak D call: TRBD2 (5 bases). Trimming stripped 6 bases from V and 8 bases from J, with 8 bases between. This CDR3 has 11 residues. Germline V CDR1 and CDR2: SNHLY, FYNNEI.

The chain is built from TRBV10-3 and TRBJ2-7; D remains ambiguous. The CDR3 contains 13 residues. Trimming left V 1 base short and J 4 bases short, with 8 bases between. CDR1 and CDR2 (germline): ENHRY, SYGVKD. Here the CDR3 reads CAISEYIGYEQYF. The CDR3 region has the DNA TGTGCCATCAGTGAGTATATTGGGTACGAGCAGTACTTC.

This clone has just a few counts. V gene TRBV7-2 combines with J gene TRBJ1-5; D is possibly TRBD1 (6 bases). CDR3 length: 15 amino acids. The germline V gene encodes CDR1 SGHTA and CDR2 FQGNSA. V shed 4 bases and J shed 4 bases, with 14 bases lying between them. DNA of the CDR3: TGTGCCAGCAGCTACGACAGGACGGGGAATCAGCCCCAGCATTTT. This gives the protein CASSYDRTGNQPQHF. Full variable domain (rest looked up from reference TRBV7-2 and TRBJ1-5): GAGVSQSPSNKVTEKGKDVELRCDPISGHTALYWYRQSLGQGLEFLIYFQGNSAPDKSGLPSDRFSAERTGGSVSTLTIQRTQQEDSAVYLCASSYDRTGNQPQHFGDGTRLSIL.

V is TRBV11-2 and J is TRBJ2-1, with 9 bases fitting TRBD2. The CDR3 spans 15 residues. V trimming: 0 bases; J trimming: 5 bases; junction bases outside the gene matches: 2. Germline V gene sequence: CDR1 SGHAT, CDR2 FQNNGV. CDR3 sequence (DNA): TGTGCCAGCAGCTTAGAACTAGCGGGTAACAATGAGCAGTTCTTC. Translating it yields CASSLELAGNNEQFF.

The genes are TRBV24-1 and TRBJ2-1; TRBD2 matches at 12 bases. This CDR3 has 19 amino acids. The germline CDR1 and CDR2 sequences are KGHDR and SFDVKD. The junction had 9 bases not matched to a gene; V was cut back by 4 bases and J by 0 bases. The CDR3 sequence is CATSEPGLAGPLSYNEQFF. The CDR3 DNA sequence: TGTGCCACCAGTGAGCCGGGACTAGCGGGCCCCCTCTCCTACAATGAGCAGTTCTTC.

This chain links TRBV28 with TRBJ2-1; TRBD2 agrees at 10 bases. After removal of 2 bases from V and 0 bases from J, the junction contained 10 bases not matched to a gene. The CDR3 is 19 amino acids. Germline loops: CDR1 MDHEN, CDR2 SYDVKM. Written as DNA, the CDR3 is TGTGCCAGCAGTTTACCAAGATCTAGCGGGAGTTTCTCCTACAATGAGCAGTTCTTC. Amino acid sequence: CASSLPRSSGSFSYNEQFF.

J is TRBJ2-7 and V is TRBV6-2 or TRBV6-3; 10 bases are shared with TRBD1. Germline lookup yields CDR1 MNHEY and CDR2 SVGEGT. V dropped 6 bases and J dropped 6; count of bases not matched to a gene: 8. The CDR3 covers 14 residues. The CDR3 protein is CASSPGQGTREQYF. The CDR3 nucleotides are TGTGCCAGCAGCCCGGGACAGGGGACACGCGAGCAGTACTTC.

The V and J genes are TRBV7-2 and TRBJ2-5; D perhaps matches TRBD1 (5 bases). The V end lost 1 base, the J end lost 5 bases, and 5 bases lay between the germline ends. Germline-derived CDR1 and CDR2 are SGHTA and FQGNSA. The length of the CDR3 is 12 residues. The CDR3 reads CASSLDRETQYF. CDR3 DNA: TGTGCCAGCAGCTTAGACAGGGAGACCCAGTACTTC.

The chain's CDR3 is CASYGGTDYNSPLHF. The CDR3 coding sequence is TGTGCCAGTTACGGGGGGACCGATTATAATTCACCCCTCCACTTT. The V and J genes are TRBV2 and TRBJ1-6; the D gene is possibly TRBD1 (5 bases). V lost 9 bases and J lost 4, with 16 bases in between. The CDR3 extends over 15 amino acids. Per the germline V gene, CDR1 is SNHLY and CDR2 is FYNNEI.

The rearrangement joins TRBV10-2 to TRBJ1-5; maybe TRBD1 (6 bases). Germline CDR1 WSHSY, CDR2 SAAADI. Trimming left V 6 bases short and J 5 bases short, with 17 bases between. The CDR3 length is 15 residues. The CDR3: CASRSAGTPHQPQHF. The CDR3 nucleotides are TGCGCCAGCAGGAGCGCCGGGACACCCCATCAGCCCCAGCATTTT.

J is TRBJ2-2 and V is TRBV5-1, with D uncertain. The CDR3 runs 13 residues. Trimming removed 6 bases from V and 6 bases from J, with 12 bases in between. The germline gives CDR1 SGHRS, CDR2 YFSETQ. For the CDR3, the DNA is TGCGCCAGCACTTTCGCTCTGCCCGGGGAGCTGTTTTTT. Translated, it gives CASTFALPGELFF.

V usage is TRBV7-9 and J usage is TRBJ2-2; no clear D. V lost 2 bases to trimming and J lost 3 bases, with 4 bases between them. The CDR3 runs 13 residues. Germline CDR1 is SEHNR and CDR2 is FQNEAQ (reference sequence). For the CDR3, the DNA is TGTGCCAGCAGCTTACAGGACACCGGGGAGCTGTTTTTT. As protein: CASSLQDTGELFF.

V usage is TRBV10-3 and J usage is TRBJ2-2; D is uncertain. CDR1 ENHRY and CDR2 SYGVKD come from the germline V gene. Trimming removed 5 bases at V and 6 bases at J, with 10 bases between. The CDR3 contains 13 residues. CDR3 DNA: TGTGCCATCAGTCGAAAGGGATCCGGGGAGCTGTTTTTT. As protein: CAISRKGSGELFF.

The genes are TRBV2 and TRBJ2-1; TRBD1 matches at 7 bases. The CDR3 contains 14 residues. With V trimmed by 2 bases and J by 9 bases, 7 bases remained unmatched. Germline values: CDR1 SNHLY, CDR2 FYNNEI. CDR3 in DNA: TGTGCCAGCAGTGAATTTTCAGGGACAGCTGAGCAGTTCTTC. Amino acid sequence: CASSEFSGTAEQFF. Using reference TRBV2 and TRBJ2-1 for the parts outside the CDR3, the full variable domain is EPEVTQTPSHQVTQMGQEVILRCVPISNHLYFYWYRQILGQKVEFLVSFYNNEISEKSEIFDDQFSVERPDGSNFTLKIRSTKLEDSAMYFCASSEFSGTAEQFFGPGTRLTVL.

In DNA form, the CDR3 reads TGTGCCAGCAGCTCAACGGGGCGAGGCTACACCTTC. This translates into CASSSTGRGYTF. The chain combines TRBV5-5 with TRBJ1-2; D may be TRBD1 (5 bases). The CDR3 is made up of 12 amino acids. Germline V gene lookup returns CDR1 SGHKS and CDR2 YYEKEE (reference sequence). V was pared by 3 bases and J by 8 bases, with 11 bases between. Supplemented by reference TRBV5-5 and TRBJ1-2, the full variable domain reads DAGVTQSPTHLIKTRGQQVTLRCSPISGHKSVSWYQQVLGQGPQFIFQYYEKEERGRGNFPDRFSARQFPNYSSELNVNALLLGDSALYLCASSSTGRGYTFGSGTRLTVV.